The clone carrying this T cell receptor beta chain has a handful of counts. At one boundary the junction diverges from the germline segment, which might be a read error. These data come from a study of T cells in Graves' hyperthyroidism and ophthalmopathy. Study as a whole: Sampling of peripheral blood happened at initial diagnosis, prior to any treatment.

RNA transcripts served as the template for amplifying TCR beta CDR3 regions. HTBI primers were the set used in a first-round RT-PCR of the TCR CDR3. MiXCR, run by TCRdb on the multiplex PCR reads, gives a single entry per CDR3 protein. The table lists a few hundred thousand distinct CDR3 sequences, around an eighth of them singletons. The study excluded patients with uncontrolled infection, other autoimmune disease, pregnancy or lactation. CDR1 and CDR2 (germline): SQVTM, ANQGSEA. This CDR3 comprises 11 residues. The chain is built from TRBV29-1 and TRBJ1-1; 8 nucleotides line up with TRBD1. The receptor's source is a man between 25 and 39 years old with Graves' hyperthyroidism that later progressed to Graves' ophthalmopathy. The sequencing input was blood. CDR3 in amino acids: CIGRGLTEAFF. For the CDR3, the DNA is TGTATCGGCAGGGGGCTTACTGAAGCTTTCTTT.